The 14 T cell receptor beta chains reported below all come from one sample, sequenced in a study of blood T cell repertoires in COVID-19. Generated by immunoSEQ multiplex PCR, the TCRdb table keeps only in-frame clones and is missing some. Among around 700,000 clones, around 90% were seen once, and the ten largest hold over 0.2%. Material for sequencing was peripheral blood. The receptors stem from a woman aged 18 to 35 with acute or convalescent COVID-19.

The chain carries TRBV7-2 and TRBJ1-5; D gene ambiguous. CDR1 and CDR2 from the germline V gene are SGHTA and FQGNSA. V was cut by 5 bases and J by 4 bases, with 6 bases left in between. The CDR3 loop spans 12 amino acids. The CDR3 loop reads CASSPLNQPQHF. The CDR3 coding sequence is TGTGCCAGCAGCCCCCTGAATCAGCCCCAGCATTTT.

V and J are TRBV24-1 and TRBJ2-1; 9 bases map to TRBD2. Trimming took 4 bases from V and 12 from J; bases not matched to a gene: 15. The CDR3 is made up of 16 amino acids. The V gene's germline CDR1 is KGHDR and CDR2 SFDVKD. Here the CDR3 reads CATSEAGLARTMSQFF. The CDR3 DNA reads TGTGCCACCAGTGAGGCGGGACTAGCTCGTACAATGTCGCAGTTCTTC.

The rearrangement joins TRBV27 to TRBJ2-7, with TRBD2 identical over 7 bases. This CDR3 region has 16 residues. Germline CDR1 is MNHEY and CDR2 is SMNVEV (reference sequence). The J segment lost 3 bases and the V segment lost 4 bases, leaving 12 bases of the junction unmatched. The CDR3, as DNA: TGTGCCAGCAGTTCCATGGGGGGGGGAGCCCTCTACGAGCAGTACTTC. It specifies CASSSMGGGALYEQYF.

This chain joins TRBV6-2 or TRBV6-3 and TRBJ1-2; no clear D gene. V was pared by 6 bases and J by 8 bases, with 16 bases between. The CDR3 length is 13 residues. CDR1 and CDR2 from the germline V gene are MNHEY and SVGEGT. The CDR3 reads CASSRDRSGGYTF. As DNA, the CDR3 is TGTGCCAGCAGCCGAGATCGTTCGGGAGGCTACACCTTC.

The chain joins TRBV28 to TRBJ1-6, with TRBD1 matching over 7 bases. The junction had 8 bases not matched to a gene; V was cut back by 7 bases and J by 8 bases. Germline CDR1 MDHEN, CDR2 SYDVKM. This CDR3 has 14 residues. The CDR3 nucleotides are TGTGCCAGCACCGCCCTCGACAGGGATTCACCCCTCCACTTT. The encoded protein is CASTALDRDSPLHF.

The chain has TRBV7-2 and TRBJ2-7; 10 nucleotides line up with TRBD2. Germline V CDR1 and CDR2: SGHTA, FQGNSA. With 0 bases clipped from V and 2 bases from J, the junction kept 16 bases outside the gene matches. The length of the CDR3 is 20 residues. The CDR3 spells CASSLASSHRHSGGPYEQYF. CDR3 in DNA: TGTGCCAGCAGCTTAGCCAGTTCTCACCGTCATAGCGGGGGGCCCTACGAGCAGTACTTC.

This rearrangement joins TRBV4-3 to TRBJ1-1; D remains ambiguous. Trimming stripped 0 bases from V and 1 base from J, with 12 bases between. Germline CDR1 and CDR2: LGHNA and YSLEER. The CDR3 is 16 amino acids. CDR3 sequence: CASSQDGETRNTEAFF. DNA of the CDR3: TGCGCCAGCAGCCAAGATGGGGAGACAAGGAACACTGAAGCTTTCTTT.

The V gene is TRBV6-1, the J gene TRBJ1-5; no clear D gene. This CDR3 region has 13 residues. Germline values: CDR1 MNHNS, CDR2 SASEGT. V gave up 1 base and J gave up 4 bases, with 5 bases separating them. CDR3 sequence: CASSEVPNQPQHF. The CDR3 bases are TGTGCCAGCAGTGAAGTTCCGAATCAGCCCCAGCATTTT.

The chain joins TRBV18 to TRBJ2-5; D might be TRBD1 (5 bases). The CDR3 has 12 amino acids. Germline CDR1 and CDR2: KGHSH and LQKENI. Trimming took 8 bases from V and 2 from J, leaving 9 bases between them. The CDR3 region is CASHRGQETQYF. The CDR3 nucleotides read TGTGCCAGCCATAGGGGACAAGAGACCCAGTACTTC.

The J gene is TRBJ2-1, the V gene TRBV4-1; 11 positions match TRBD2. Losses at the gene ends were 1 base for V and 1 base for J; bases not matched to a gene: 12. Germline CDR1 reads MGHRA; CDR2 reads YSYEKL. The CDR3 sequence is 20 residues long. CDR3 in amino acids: CASSQGPGLAVLGSYNEQFF. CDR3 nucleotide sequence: TGCGCCAGCAGCCAAGGGCCGGGACTAGCGGTTCTAGGGTCCTACAATGAGCAGTTCTTC.

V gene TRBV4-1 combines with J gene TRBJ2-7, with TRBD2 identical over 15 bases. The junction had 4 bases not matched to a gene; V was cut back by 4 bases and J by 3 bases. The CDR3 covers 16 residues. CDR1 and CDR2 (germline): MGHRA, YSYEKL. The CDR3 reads CASSPGLAGGNYEQYF. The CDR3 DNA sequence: TGCGCCAGCAGCCCCGGACTAGCGGGGGGGAACTACGAGCAGTACTTC.

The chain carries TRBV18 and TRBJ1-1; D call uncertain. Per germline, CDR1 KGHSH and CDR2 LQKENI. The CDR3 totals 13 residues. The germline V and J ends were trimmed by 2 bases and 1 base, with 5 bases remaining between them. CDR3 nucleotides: TGTGCCAGCTCACCATTAAAGAACACTGAAGCTTTCTTT. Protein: CASSPLKNTEAFF.

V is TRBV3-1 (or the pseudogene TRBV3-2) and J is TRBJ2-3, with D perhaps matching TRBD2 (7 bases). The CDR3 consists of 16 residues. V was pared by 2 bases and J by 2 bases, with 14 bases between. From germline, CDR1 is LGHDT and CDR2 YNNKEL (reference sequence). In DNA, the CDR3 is TGTGCCAGCAGCCAACACGGGGGGCCCCTCACAGATACGCAGTATTTT. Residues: CASSQHGGPLTDTQYF.

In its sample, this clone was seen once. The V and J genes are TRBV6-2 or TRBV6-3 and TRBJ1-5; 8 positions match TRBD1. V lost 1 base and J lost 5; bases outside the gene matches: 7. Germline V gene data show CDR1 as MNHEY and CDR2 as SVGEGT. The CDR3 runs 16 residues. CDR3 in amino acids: CASSYFAQGEHQPQHF. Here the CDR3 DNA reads TGTGCCAGCAGTTACTTCGCACAGGGGGAACATCAGCCCCAGCATTTT.